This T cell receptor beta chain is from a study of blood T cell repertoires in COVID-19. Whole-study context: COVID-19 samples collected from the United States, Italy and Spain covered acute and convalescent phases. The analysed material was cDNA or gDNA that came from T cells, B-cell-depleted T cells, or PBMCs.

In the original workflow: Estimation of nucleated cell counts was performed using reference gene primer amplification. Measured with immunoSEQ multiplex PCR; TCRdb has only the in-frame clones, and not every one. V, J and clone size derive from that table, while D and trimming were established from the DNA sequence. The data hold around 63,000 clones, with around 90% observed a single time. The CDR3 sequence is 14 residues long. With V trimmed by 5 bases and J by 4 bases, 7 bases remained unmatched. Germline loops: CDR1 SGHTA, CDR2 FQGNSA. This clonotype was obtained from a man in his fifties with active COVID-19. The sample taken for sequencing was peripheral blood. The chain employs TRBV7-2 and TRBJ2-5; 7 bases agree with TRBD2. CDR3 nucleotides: TGTGCCAGCAGCCGGGGAAGCGGGGTAGAGACCCAGTACTTC. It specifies CASSRGSGVETQYF. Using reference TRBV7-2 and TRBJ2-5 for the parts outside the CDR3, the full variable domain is GAGVSQSPSNKVTEKGKDVELRCDPISGHTALYWYRQSLGQGLEFLIYFQGNSAPDKSGLPSDRFSAERTGGSVSTLTIQRTQQEDSAVYLCASSRGSGVETQYFGPGTRLLVL.